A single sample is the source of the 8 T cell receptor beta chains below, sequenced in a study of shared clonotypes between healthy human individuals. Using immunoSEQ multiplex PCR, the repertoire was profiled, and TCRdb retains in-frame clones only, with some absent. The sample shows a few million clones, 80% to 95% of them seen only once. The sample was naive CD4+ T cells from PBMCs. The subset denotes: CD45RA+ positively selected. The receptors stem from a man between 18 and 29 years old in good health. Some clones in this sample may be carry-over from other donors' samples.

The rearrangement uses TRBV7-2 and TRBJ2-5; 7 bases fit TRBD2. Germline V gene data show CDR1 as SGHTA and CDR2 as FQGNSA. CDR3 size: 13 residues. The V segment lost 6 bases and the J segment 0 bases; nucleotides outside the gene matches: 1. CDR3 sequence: CASRRGYQETQYF. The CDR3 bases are TGTGCCAGCAGGCGGGGGTACCAAGAGACCCAGTACTTC.

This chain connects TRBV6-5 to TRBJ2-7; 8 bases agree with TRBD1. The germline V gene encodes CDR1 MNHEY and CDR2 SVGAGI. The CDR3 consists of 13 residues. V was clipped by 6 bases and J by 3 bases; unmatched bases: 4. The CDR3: CASRGGQGYEQYF. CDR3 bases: TGTGCCAGCAGGGGTGGACAGGGCTACGAGCAGTACTTC.

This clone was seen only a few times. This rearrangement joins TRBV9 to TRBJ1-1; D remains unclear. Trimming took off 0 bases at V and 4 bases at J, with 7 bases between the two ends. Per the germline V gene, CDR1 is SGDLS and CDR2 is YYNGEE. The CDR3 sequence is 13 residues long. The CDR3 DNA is TGTGCCAGCAGCGTAGATGGGATCACTGAAGCTTTCTTT. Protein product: CASSVDGITEAFF. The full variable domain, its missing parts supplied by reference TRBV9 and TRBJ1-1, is DSGVTQTPKHLITATGQRVTLRCSPRSGDLSVYWYQQSLDQGLQFLIQYYNGEERAKGNILERFSAQQFPDLHSELNLSSLELGDSALYFCASSVDGITEAFFGQGTRLTVV.

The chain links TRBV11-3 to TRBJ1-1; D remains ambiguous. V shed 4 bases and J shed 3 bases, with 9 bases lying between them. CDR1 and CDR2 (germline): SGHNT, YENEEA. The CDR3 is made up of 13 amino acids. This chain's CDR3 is CASSSRRDTEAFF. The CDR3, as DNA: TGTGCCAGCAGCTCAAGGCGCGACACTGAAGCTTTCTTT. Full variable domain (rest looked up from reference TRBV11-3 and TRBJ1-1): EAGVVQSPRYKIIEKKQPVAFWCNPISGHNTLYWYLQNLGQGPELLIRYENEEAVDDSQLPKDRFSAERLKGVDSTLKIQPAELGDSAVYLCASSSRRDTEAFFGQGTRLTVV.

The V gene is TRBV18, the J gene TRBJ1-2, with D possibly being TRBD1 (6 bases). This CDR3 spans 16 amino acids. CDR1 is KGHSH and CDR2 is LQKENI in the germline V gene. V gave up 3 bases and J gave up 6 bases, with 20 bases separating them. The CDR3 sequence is CASSPGGGGIPHGYTF. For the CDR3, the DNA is TGTGCCAGCTCACCCGGGGGCGGGGGCATTCCCCATGGCTACACCTTC.

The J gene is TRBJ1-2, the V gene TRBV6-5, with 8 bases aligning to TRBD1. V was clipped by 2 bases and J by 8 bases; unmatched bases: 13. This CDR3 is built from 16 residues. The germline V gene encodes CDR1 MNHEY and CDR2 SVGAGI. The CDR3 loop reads CASSYGPGQAAGGYTF. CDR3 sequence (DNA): TGTGCCAGCAGTTACGGGCCGGGACAGGCCGCAGGGGGCTACACCTTC.

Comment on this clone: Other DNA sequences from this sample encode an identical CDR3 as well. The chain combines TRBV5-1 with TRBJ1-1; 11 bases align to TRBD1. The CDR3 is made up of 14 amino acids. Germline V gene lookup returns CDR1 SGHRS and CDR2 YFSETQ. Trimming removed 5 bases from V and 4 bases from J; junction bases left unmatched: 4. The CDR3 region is CASSPGTGGTEAFF. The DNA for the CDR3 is TGCGCCAGCAGTCCTGGGACAGGGGGCACTGAAGCTTTCTTT.

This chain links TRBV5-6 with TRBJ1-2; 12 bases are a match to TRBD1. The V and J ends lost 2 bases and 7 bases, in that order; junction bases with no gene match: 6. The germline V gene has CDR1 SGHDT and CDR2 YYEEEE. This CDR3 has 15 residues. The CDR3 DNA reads TGTGCCAGCAGCTTAGGGACAGGGGGCATCGCTGGCTACACCTTC. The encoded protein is CASSLGTGGIAGYTF.